The 32 T cell receptor beta chains below come from one sample, sequenced in a study of human T cells and chemical hapten exposure. TCRdb re-called the RACE reads through MiXCR, storing one row per CDR3 protein. The table lists about 89,000 distinct CDR3 sequences, roughly 13% of them singletons. Indicated time point: patch test 3, about 24 weeks after DPC sensitization. Stated treatment: therapeutic diphenylcyclopropenone sensitization with weekly scalp DPC. The starting material was whole blood, obtained in connection with sensitization to the hapten diphenylcyclopropenone (DPC). These receptors were taken from a woman between 50 and 59 years old with alopecia areata. Some clones in this sample may be carry-over from other donors' samples.

The genes are TRBV29-1 and TRBJ1-1, with D possibly TRBD1 on 5 matching bases. V lost 4 bases, J lost 4 bases, and 19 bases lay in between. The CDR3 consists of 15 residues. Germline CDR1 SQVTM, CDR2 ANQGSEA. The CDR3, as DNA: TGCAGCGTTGTCCCGCTCGACCGGGGGACCACTGAAGCTTTCTTT. Amino acid sequence: CSVVPLDRGTTEAFF.

This clonotype was recorded at least ten times. The chain is built from TRBV7-9 and TRBJ2-2; 8 nucleotides align to TRBD1. Germline loops: CDR1 SEHNR, CDR2 FQNEAQ (reference sequence). Trimming took 5 bases from V and 6 from J; bases not matched to a gene: 11. The CDR3 spans 16 residues. The CDR3 sequence: CASSLGQGVRAGELFF. For the CDR3, the DNA is TGTGCCAGCAGCCTCGGACAGGGAGTAAGGGCCGGGGAGCTGTTTTTT.

This clonotype has ten or more counts. The CDR3 DNA sequence: TGTGCCAGCTCGCGACAAGACACCGGGGAGCTGTTTTTT. Protein: CASSRQDTGELFF. The rearrangement links TRBV18 to TRBJ2-2; D ambiguous. CDR3 size: 13 residues. Germline V gene lookup returns CDR1 KGHSH and CDR2 LQKENI. V shed 6 bases and J shed 3 bases, with 8 bases lying between them.

This clonotype was counted between two and nine times. This rearrangement joins TRBV14 to TRBJ1-2; TRBD1 matches 9 bases. The V and J ends lost 4 bases and 3 bases, in that order; junction bases with no gene match: 3. The CDR3 loop spans 14 amino acids. The germline gives CDR1 SGHDN, CDR2 FVKESK. CDR3 residues: CASSPWTGDYGYTF. CDR3 bases: TGTGCCAGCAGCCCCTGGACAGGGGACTATGGCTACACCTTC.

The chain combines TRBV11-2 with TRBJ2-5; 7 bases agree with TRBD1. Trimming took 4 bases from V and 2 from J; bases not matched to a gene: 1. The length of the CDR3 is 13 residues. CDR1 is SGHAT, CDR2 FQNNGV, per germline. CDR3 residues: CASSWGQQETQYF. In DNA form, the CDR3 reads TGTGCCAGCAGCTGGGGACAGCAAGAGACCCAGTACTTC. The entire variable domain, with the rest obtained from reference TRBV11-2 and TRBJ2-5, is as follows: EAGVAQSPRYKIIEKRQSVAFWCNPISGHATLYWYQQILGQGPKLLIQFQNNGVVDDSQLPKDRFSAERLKGVDSTLKIQPAKLEDSAVYLCASSWGQQETQYFGPGTRLLVL.

The CDR3 DNA reads TGTGCCAGCAGCGATCAGGTACACCTTGAAGCTTTCTTT. It encodes CASSDQVHLEAFF. The rearrangement joins TRBV6-1 to TRBJ1-1; the D is unclear. CDR3 length: 13 amino acids. Germline assignment: CDR1 MNHNS and CDR2 SASEGT. Trimming left V 6 bases short and J 7 bases short, with 15 bases between.

The chain is built from TRBV11-3 and TRBJ1-1, with TRBD1 identical over 7 bases. Germline-derived CDR1 and CDR2 are SGHNT and YENEEA. This CDR3 spans 14 amino acids. Trimming at V came to 1 base and at J to 3 bases, leaving 2 bases not matched to a gene. The DNA of the CDR3 is TGTGCCAGCAGCTTAGGCACAGGGGACACTGAAGCTTTCTTT. It encodes CASSLGTGDTEAFF.

The chain couples TRBV7-6 to TRBJ2-3, with D possibly TRBD2 on 6 matching bases. Trimming stripped 0 bases from V and 4 bases from J, with 11 bases between. This CDR3 spans 15 amino acids. The germline gives CDR1 SGHVS, CDR2 FNYEAQ. CDR3 in amino acids: CASSLAATSPDTQYF. The CDR3 bases are TGTGCCAGCAGCTTAGCTGCCACTAGCCCAGATACGCAGTATTTT. Together with reference TRBV7-6 and TRBJ2-3, the CDR3 gives the full variable domain: GAGVSQSPRYKVTKRGQDVALRCDPISGHVSLYWYRQALGQGPEFLTYFNYEAQQDKSGLPNDRFSAERPEGSISTLTIQRTEQRDSAMYRCASSLAATSPDTQYFGPGTRLTVL.

At least ten counts were recorded for this clonotype. The J gene is TRBJ1-6, the V gene TRBV7-3; possibly TRBD1 for D (5 bases). The V gene lost 2 bases and the J gene lost 7 bases, with 9 bases spanning the gap. The germline gives CDR1 SGHTA, CDR2 FQGTGA. This CDR3 comprises 14 residues. This CDR3 is CASSLQGGNSPLHF. The CDR3 coding sequence is TGTGCCAGCAGCTTACAGGGTGGGAATTCACCCCTCCACTTT.

This clonotype was detected many times. The CDR3 loop is CASSQVIRSDEQFF. CDR3 DNA sequence: TGTGCCAGCAGCCAGGTGATACGGTCGGATGAGCAGTTCTTC. This chain links TRBV3-1 with TRBJ2-1, with no clear D. V was clipped by 3 bases and J by 8 bases, with 14 bases between them. CDR1 LGHDT and CDR2 YNNKEL come from the germline V gene (reference sequence). This CDR3 contains 14 residues.

The chain employs TRBV5-4 and TRBJ1-2; 8 positions match TRBD1. The V gene end was trimmed by 0 bases and the J gene end by 3 bases; junction bases not matched to a gene: 4. The germline CDR1 and CDR2 sequences are SGHNT and YYREEE (reference sequence). There are 15 residues in the CDR3. CDR3 amino acids: CASSLGTGSDYGYTF. CDR3 sequence (DNA): TGTGCCAGCAGCTTGGGGACAGGGTCCGACTATGGCTACACCTTC.

V and J are TRBV7-2 and TRBJ2-3; D is possibly TRBD2 (6 bases). Germline V gene lookup returns CDR1 SGHTA and CDR2 FQGNSA. V lost 6 bases to trimming and J lost 3 bases, with 25 bases between them. This CDR3 spans 18 amino acids. DNA for the CDR3: TGTGCCAGCAGTCTCAAGTGGGGCGGGATGTCCTGGACAGATACGCAGTATTTT. Its translation is CASSLKWGGMSWTDTQYF.

This clonotype showed up many times. The chain couples TRBV3-1 to TRBJ1-1; D remains unclear. The germline V gene encodes CDR1 LGHDT and CDR2 YNNKEL (reference sequence). The V end lost 2 bases, the J end lost 3 bases, and 4 bases lay between the germline ends. The CDR3 is 12 residues long. The CDR3 nucleotides read TGTGCCAGCAGCCAAACCTACACTGAAGCTTTCTTT. Encoded protein: CASSQTYTEAFF.

For this clonotype: Its ends do not fully match the called genes, so a read error is possible. The V gene is TRBV25-1, the J gene TRBJ2-1; 10 nucleotides align to TRBD1. Germline assignment: CDR1 MGHDK and CDR2 SYGVNS. The CDR3 sequence is 16 residues long. CDR3 nucleotides: TGTGCCAGCTGTGAAGGTTGGACAGGGGGTTACAATGAGCAGTTCTTC. Its translation is CASCEGWTGGYNEQFF.

This clonotype was observed a few times. The J gene is TRBJ2-7, the V gene TRBV19; 8 bases are shared with TRBD1. Per the germline V gene, CDR1 is LNHDA and CDR2 is SQIVND (reference sequence). V shed 7 bases and J 4 bases; nucleotides not matched to a gene: 12. This CDR3 has 15 amino acids. CDR3 DNA: TGTGCCAGTACCTCCGGGACAGGTTACGGGTACGAGCAGTACTTC. Translated: CASTSGTGYGYEQYF.

This clonotype has a count of ten or more. The chain combines TRBV11-2 with TRBJ2-2, with D possibly being TRBD2 (6 bases). This CDR3 has 16 amino acids. The V end lost 4 bases, the J end lost 4 bases, and 16 bases lay between the germline ends. Germline CDR1 SGHAT, CDR2 FQNNGV. CDR3 region: CASSSPVAGSTGELFF. CDR3 nucleotide sequence: TGTGCCAGCAGCTCCCCAGTGGCGGGGAGCACCGGGGAGCTGTTTTTT.

This clonotype was counted ten times or more. The CDR3 loop is CSARGSYSGSYNEQFF. The CDR3 DNA is TGCAGTGCTAGGGGTTCCTATAGCGGGTCCTACAATGAGCAGTTCTTC. V is TRBV20-1 and J is TRBJ2-1, with TRBD2 matching 7 bases. Germline trimming cut 3 bases from V and 1 base from J; bases unmatched to any gene: 9. The germline CDR1 and CDR2 sequences are DFQATT and SNEGSKA (reference sequence). This CDR3 has 16 residues.

This clonotype appeared a few times. The gene calls are TRBV20-1 and TRBJ2-7; a weak D match, TRBD2 (5 bases). With 1 base removed from V and 3 bases from J, the gap between germline ends came to 16 bases. CDR3 length: 15 residues. The germline V gene encodes CDR1 DFQATT and CDR2 SNEGSKA (reference sequence). CDR3 amino acids: CSARGGVNLGYEQYF. For the CDR3, the DNA is TGCAGTGCTAGAGGGGGAGTTAACTTGGGCTACGAGCAGTACTTC.

This clonotype was counted ten times or more. This chain links TRBV11-2 with TRBJ2-1; D gene unclear. Germline assignment: CDR1 SGHAT and CDR2 FQNNGV. This CDR3 is built from 12 residues. Trimming left V 3 bases short and J 8 bases short, with 8 bases between. The CDR3, as DNA: TGTGCCAGCAGCTTTAGTGGGGATGAGCAGTTCTTC. It codes for CASSFSGDEQFF.

This clonotype was found many times. The rearrangement uses TRBV2 and TRBJ1-2; the match to TRBD1 covers 9 bases. CDR1 is SNHLY and CDR2 is FYNNEI in the germline V gene. The CDR3 is 15 amino acids. V lost 7 bases to trimming and J lost 7 bases; unmatched junction nucleotides: 13. The CDR3 is CASIDSQGALGGYTF. The CDR3 coding sequence is TGTGCCAGCATCGACTCACAGGGGGCTCTCGGTGGCTACACCTTC.

This clonotype occurred a few times. The V and J genes are TRBV7-2 and TRBJ2-4, with unresolved D. This CDR3 contains 15 residues. CDR1 and CDR2 from the germline V gene are SGHTA and FQGNSA. Trimming took 5 bases from V and 5 from J, leaving 16 bases between them. In DNA, the CDR3 is TGTGCCAGCAGCCCAATGGTAGCCCCAGAAAACATTCAGTACTTC. Encoded protein: CASSPMVAPENIQYF. Full variable domain (missing parts from reference TRBV7-2 and TRBJ2-4): GAGVSQSPSNKVTEKGKDVELRCDPISGHTALYWYRQSLGQGLEFLIYFQGNSAPDKSGLPSDRFSAERTGGSVSTLTIQRTQQEDSAVYLCASSPMVAPENIQYFGAGTRLSVL.

The sample holds a few counts of this clonotype. The chain uses TRBV29-1 and TRBJ2-7; D ambiguous. Trimming left V 6 bases short and J 5 bases short, with 14 bases between. This CDR3 region has 12 residues. Germline-derived CDR1 and CDR2 are SQVTM and ANQGSEA. CDR3 sequence reads: CSVRRAVDEQYF. CDR3 sequence (DNA): TGCAGCGTAAGAAGGGCAGTCGACGAGCAGTACTTC.

This clonotype was picked up a small number of times. The V gene is TRBV20-1, the J gene TRBJ2-7, with D possibly TRBD1 on 5 matching bases. Trimming shortened V by 3 bases and J by 2 bases, and 11 bases separated the two germline ends. The CDR3 length is 13 residues. CDR1 is DFQATT, CDR2 SNEGSKA, per germline (reference sequence). CDR3 amino acids: CSASRGAAYEQYF. DNA for the CDR3: TGCAGTGCTAGCCGTGGGGCAGCCTACGAGCAGTACTTC.

This clonotype was counted at least ten times. The V and J genes are TRBV4-2 and TRBJ2-7; TRBD2 matches 7 bases. This CDR3 has 15 residues. Germline CDR1 is LGHNA and CDR2 is YNFKEQ. The V and J ends lost 2 bases and 5 bases, in that order; junction bases with no gene match: 9. CDR3 DNA sequence: TGTGCCAGCAGCCAATCGAGACTAGCTTCCCACGAGCAGTACTTC. Encoded protein: CASSQSRLASHEQYF.

This clonotype occurred a few times. The rearrangement joins TRBV11-1 to TRBJ2-1; 8 bases fit TRBD1. CDR3 length: 12 residues. Losses at the gene ends were 5 bases for V and 10 bases for J; bases not matched to a gene: 4. Germline CDR1 is SGHAT and CDR2 is FQDESV (reference sequence). This CDR3 reads CASSGQGGEQFF. For the CDR3, the DNA is TGTGCCAGCAGCGGACAGGGCGGGGAGCAGTTCTTC.

The table lists this clonotype with a few counts. The rearrangement uses TRBV12-3 or TRBV12-4 and TRBJ2-5; tentatively, D is TRBD2 (5 bases). This CDR3 is built from 14 residues. Trimming shortened V by 6 bases and J by 5 bases, and 16 bases separated the two germline ends. In nucleotides, the CDR3 is TGTGCCAGCAGCCTAACTAGTCCGTCGGAGACCCAGTACTTC. It is translated as CASSLTSPSETQYF.

This rearrangement joins TRBV29-1 to TRBJ1-2; D not resolved. The CDR3 consists of 12 residues. V shed 4 bases and J shed 2 bases, with 8 bases lying between them. The germline V gene has CDR1 SQVTM and CDR2 ANQGSEA. The CDR3 coding sequence is TGCAGCGTTGCGGGCGGAAACTATGGCTACACCTTC. Its translation is CSVAGGNYGYTF.

This clonotype has just a few counts. The chain is built from TRBV7-9 and TRBJ1-6, with D possibly being TRBD1 (6 bases). CDR1 SEHNR and CDR2 FQNEAQ come from the germline V gene (reference sequence). V was cut by 4 bases and J by 10 bases, with 11 bases left in between. The CDR3 covers 13 residues. CDR3 residues: CASSSTGGSPLHF. As DNA, the CDR3 is TGTGCCAGCAGCTCCACGGGGGGCTCACCCCTCCACTTT. The complete variable domain, with remaining parts taken from reference TRBV7-9 and TRBJ1-6, reads DTGVSQNPRHKITKRGQNVTFRCDPISEHNRLYWYRQTLGQGPEFLTYFQNEAQLEKSRLLSDRFSAERPKGSFSTLEIQRTEQGDSAMYLCASSSTGGSPLHFGNGTRLTVT.

This chain uses TRBV28 with TRBJ2-1; 13 bases match TRBD2. CDR3 length: 16 amino acids. Trimming at V came to 10 bases and at J to 4 bases, leaving 10 bases not matched to a gene. Germline V gene data show CDR1 as MDHEN and CDR2 as SYDVKM. The CDR3 bases are TGTGCCACTCTCGGGGGACTAGCGGGGAAATACAATGAGCAGTTCTTC. This gives the protein CATLGGLAGKYNEQFF.

This chain uses TRBV30 with TRBJ2-2, with a tentative D call TRBD2 (6 bases). CDR3 size: 12 residues. V was pared by 5 bases and J by 5 bases, with 9 bases between. Germline V gives CDR1 GTSNPN, CDR2 SVGIG (reference sequence). The CDR3 region is CAWAAGTGELFF. DNA for the CDR3: TGTGCCTGGGCGGCGGGGACCGGGGAGCTGTTTTTT.

This clonotype showed up many times. V usage is TRBV7-9 and J usage is TRBJ2-3, with no clear D. CDR1 and CDR2 (germline): SEHNR, FQNEAQ (reference sequence). The V gene lost 5 bases and the J gene lost 6 bases, with 9 bases spanning the gap. The length of the CDR3 is 12 residues. The CDR3 loop reads CASSPEADTQYF. CDR3 sequence (DNA): TGTGCCAGCAGCCCAGAGGCGGATACGCAGTATTTT.

This clonotype has ten or more counts. The V and J genes are TRBV5-4 and TRBJ1-1, with no clear D. The V and J ends lost 4 bases and 4 bases respectively, with 20 bases between them. From germline, CDR1 is SGHNT and CDR2 YYREEE (reference sequence). The CDR3 is 16 amino acids. The CDR3 protein is CASSPVPGLRVTEAFF. The CDR3 DNA is TGTGCCAGCAGCCCGGTCCCGGGCCTCCGAGTCACTGAAGCTTTCTTT.